What follows are 22 T cell receptor beta chains derived from one specimen sequenced in a study of T cells in Graves' hyperthyroidism and ophthalmopathy. From RNA transcripts, TCR beta CDR3 regions were amplified. Initially, a first-round RT-PCR of the TCR CDR3 employed the HTBI primer set. Via MiXCR, TCRdb re-called the multiplex PCR reads, giving one row per CDR3 protein. This sample yields roughly 240,000 distinct CDR3 sequences, of which roughly 17% are seen a single time; around 26% belongs to the top ten. Specimen: blood. The receptors here all came from a young woman with Graves' ophthalmopathy.

This clonotype was observed at least ten times. This sequence joins TRBV6-1 and TRBJ1-1; D unclear. CDR1 is MNHNS, CDR2 SASEGT, per germline. Between the trimmed V and J ends, which lost 3 bases and 11 bases, there was a span of 13 bases. The CDR3 is made up of 12 amino acids. The CDR3 nucleotides are TGTGCCAGCAGTGATCTTGGAGGGTTGGCTTTCTTT. Translating it yields CASSDLGGLAFF.

The chain links TRBV5-6 to TRBJ1-1; D possibly corresponds to TRBD1 (5 bases). This CDR3 has 17 residues. CDR1 and CDR2 from the germline V gene are SGHDT and YYEEEE. V shed 4 bases and J shed 7 bases, with 26 bases lying between them. The CDR3 spells CASSDGGSPDFGVEAFF. The CDR3 nucleotides are TGTGCCAGCAGCGATGGGGGGTCCCCGGACTTTGGGGTTGAAGCTTTCTTT.

The sample holds many counts of this clonotype. This rearrangement joins TRBV14 to TRBJ2-1, with D unresolved. The CDR3 totals 13 residues. Germline V gene sequence: CDR1 SGHDN, CDR2 FVKESK. Trimming pared 3 bases from V and 3 bases from J, leaving 6 bases between. The CDR3, as DNA: TGTGCCAGCAGCCATAACTACTACAATGAGCAGTTCTTC. Its translation is CASSHNYYNEQFF.

This clonotype has a count of ten or more. The chain recombines TRBV6-1 with TRBJ2-1; either TRBD1 or TRBD2 may fit D (6 bases each). V was shortened by 5 bases and J by 9 bases, with 17 bases between the two germline ends. The CDR3 loop spans 14 amino acids. In germline, CDR1 is MNHNS, CDR2 SASEGT. This CDR3 is CASSRGPVLGEQFF. CDR3 nucleotides: TGTGCCAGCAGTCGGGGGCCTGTGTTAGGTGAGCAGTTCTTC.

This clonotype was observed a handful of times. The chain has TRBV20-1 and TRBJ1-2; D might be TRBD1 (5 bases). Germline lookup yields CDR1 DFQATT and CDR2 SNEGSKA (reference sequence). The CDR3 extends over 13 amino acids. V lost 7 bases to trimming and J lost 5 bases, with 17 bases between them. This chain's CDR3 is CSGGAPLIYGYTF. DNA of the CDR3: TGCAGTGGAGGGGCCCCCCTTATATATGGCTACACCTTC.

This clonotype has at least ten counts. The V gene is TRBV20-1, the J gene TRBJ1-2; TRBD1 matches 8 bases. The CDR3 totals 13 residues. V gave up 7 bases and J gave up 0 bases; unmatched junction bases: 4. The germline V gene has CDR1 DFQATT and CDR2 SNEGSKA (reference sequence). DNA for the CDR3: TGCAGTGGTAAACAGGGGGCTAACTATGGCTACACCTTC. The encoded protein is CSGKQGANYGYTF.

The table lists this clonotype with many counts. J is TRBJ1-2 and V is TRBV6-5; D might be TRBD1 (5 bases). V shed 2 bases and J shed 4 bases, with 20 bases lying between them. CDR3 length equals 17 residues. Germline V lookup: CDR1 MNHEY, CDR2 SVGAGI. The chain's CDR3 is CASSYQHTTGAVYGYTF. CDR3 coding DNA: TGTGCCAGCAGTTACCAACACACGACTGGGGCGGTCTATGGCTACACCTTC.

This clonotype has ten or more counts. This sequence joins TRBV18 and TRBJ1-1, with 12 nucleotides matching TRBD1. The junction had 14 bases not matched to a gene; V was cut back by 6 bases and J by 3 bases. The germline CDR1 and CDR2 sequences are KGHSH and LQKENI. The CDR3 runs to 18 residues. CDR3 protein: CASSNTAGTGGFDTEAFF. CDR3 DNA sequence: TGTGCCAGCTCGAACACAGCCGGGACAGGGGGCTTTGACACTGAAGCTTTCTTT.

This clonotype came up many times. The chain joins TRBV3-1 to TRBJ2-3, with TRBD2 matching 8 bases. The CDR3 length is 16 residues. Germline CDR1 LGHDT, CDR2 YNNKEL (reference sequence). The ends lost 0 bases at V and 7 bases at J; junction bases unmatched: 9. CDR3 bases: TGTGCCAGCAGCCAAGATTTAACGGGGGGGCCGCATACGCAGTATTTT. Residues: CASSQDLTGGPHTQYF.

This clonotype has at least ten counts. The chain combines TRBV6-2 or TRBV6-3 with TRBJ2-1, with TRBD2 identical over 8 bases. Germline CDR1 MNHEY, CDR2 SVGEGT. V gave up 0 bases and J gave up 10 bases; unmatched junction bases: 2. The CDR3 totals 13 residues. The CDR3 spells CASSYSPSGEQFF. The CDR3 DNA reads TGTGCCAGCAGTTACTCGCCTAGCGGGGAGCAGTTCTTC.

In this sample, this clonotype turned up many times. The J gene is TRBJ2-7, the V gene TRBV7-8; 16 bases agree with TRBD2. CDR3 size: 16 residues. Trimming took 5 bases from V and 2 from J; bases not matched to a gene: 3. Germline V gene lookup returns CDR1 SGHVS and CDR2 FQNEAQ. Written as DNA, the CDR3 is TGTGCCAGCAGCCCAGGGACTAGCGGGAGGGCCTACGAGCAGTACTTC. Translation: CASSPGTSGRAYEQYF. The full variable domain, with the rest looked up from reference TRBV7-8 and TRBJ2-7, is GAGVSQSPRYKVAKRGQDVALRCDPISGHVSLFWYQQALGQGPEFLTYFQNEAQLDKSGLPSDRFFAERPEGSVSTLKIQRTQQEDSAVYLCASSPGTSGRAYEQYFGPGTRLTVT.

This clonotype was found a few times. The chain uses TRBV6-1 and TRBJ2-6, with a weak D call TRBD2 (5 bases). This CDR3 region has 14 residues. V shed 11 bases and J shed 0 bases, with 11 bases lying between them. Germline CDR1 MNHNS, CDR2 SASEGT. The CDR3: CASTRDSGANVLTF. In DNA, the CDR3 is TGTGCCTCCACCCGGGACTCTGGGGCCAACGTCCTGACTTTC.

This clonotype was detected a few times. The chain uses TRBV28 and TRBJ2-7, with TRBD2 identical over 10 bases. The J segment lost 6 bases and the V segment lost 4 bases, leaving 9 bases of the junction unmatched. CDR3 length: 15 residues. Germline CDR1 is MDHEN and CDR2 is SYDVKM. CDR3 nucleotides: TGTGCCAGCAGTTCATACGGGACTAGCGTGGCCGAGCAGTACTTC. It codes for CASSSYGTSVAEQYF.

This clonotype was recorded at least ten times. The rearrangement joins TRBV18 to TRBJ2-7; 10 bases fit TRBD1. This CDR3 has 12 residues. The V and J ends lost 3 bases and 11 bases, in that order; junction bases with no gene match: 4. Germline V lookup: CDR1 KGHSH, CDR2 LQKENI. Written as DNA, the CDR3 is TGTGCCAGCTCACCCGGACAGGGGGTCGAGTACTTC. This gives the protein CASSPGQGVEYF.

This clonotype was seen at least ten times. V gene TRBV18 combines with J gene TRBJ2-5; the D gene could be TRBD1 or TRBD2 (5 bases each). The V gene's germline CDR1 is KGHSH and CDR2 LQKENI. The ends were cut back, 4 bases at V and 1 base at J, with 7 bases in the middle. The CDR3 covers 13 residues. Here the CDR3 DNA reads TGTGCCAGCTCACGGGACGGCCAAGAGACCCAGTACTTC. It is translated as CASSRDGQETQYF.

This clonotype was seen repeatedly, ten times or more. CDR3 sequence (DNA): TGCAGTGCTAGAGAAACAGGGGGCTTTAACTATGGCTACACCTTC. Translation: CSARETGGFNYGYTF. V gene TRBV20-1 combines with J gene TRBJ1-2; 9 nucleotides align to TRBD1. The CDR3 contains 15 residues. Unmatched junction bases numbered 3, after V lost 0 bases and J lost 1 base. Germline V gene sequence: CDR1 DFQATT, CDR2 SNEGSKA (reference sequence).

This clonotype was observed at least ten times. This chain connects TRBV28 to TRBJ1-6; D ambiguous. Germline assignment: CDR1 MDHEN and CDR2 SYDVKM. Trimming left V 8 bases short and J 3 bases short, with 11 bases between. The length of the CDR3 is 14 residues. The CDR3 region has the DNA TGTGCCAGCTGGGCAGGTAGCTATAATTCACCCCTCCACTTT. Translation gives CASWAGSYNSPLHF.

This chain connects TRBV5-1 to TRBJ2-5; D is tentatively TRBD1 or TRBD2 (7 bases each). Trimming removed 4 bases from V and 4 bases from J, with 11 bases in between. CDR1 and CDR2 from the germline V gene are SGHRS and YFSETQ. This CDR3 comprises 13 residues. The CDR3 nucleotides are TGCGCCAGCAGCCAGGGGGGGGGAGAGACCCAGTACTTC. Protein: CASSQGGGETQYF.

This clonotype was detected many times. The chain carries TRBV29-1 and TRBJ2-4; 12 bases fit TRBD2. The CDR3 contains 13 residues. Trimming took 2 bases from V and 7 from J; bases not matched to a gene: 0. CDR1 and CDR2 from the germline V gene are SQVTM and ANQGSEA. CDR3 nucleotides: TGCAGCGTTGAAACTAGCGGGAGGAACATTCAGTACTTC. Protein: CSVETSGRNIQYF.

In regard to this clonotype: A much larger clone differs from this one at a single base, so this may be a read error. The chain links TRBV4-1 to TRBJ2-3; 7 bases map to TRBD1. The CDR3 loop spans 14 amino acids. Germline loops: CDR1 MGHRA, CDR2 YSYEKL. This chain's CDR3 is CASARDRYTDAQYF. The DNA of the CDR3 is TGCGCCAGCGCCCGGGACAGATACACAGATGCGCAGTATTTT.

This clonotype has a count of ten or more. V gene TRBV11-2 combines with J gene TRBJ2-1; TRBD2 matches 14 bases. This CDR3 comprises 19 residues. From germline, CDR1 is SGHAT and CDR2 FQNNGV. V was pared by 5 bases and J by 3 bases, with 12 bases of the junction left unmatched. CDR3 coding DNA: TGTGCCAGCAGCGCGGGACTAGCGGGAGAAGCCAGGAACTACAATGAGCAGTTCTTC. It codes for CASSAGLAGEARNYNEQFF.

This clonotype was seen more than once but under ten times. V gene TRBV5-4 combines with J gene TRBJ1-1, with D possibly matching TRBD1 (5 bases). The V end was cut by 3 bases, the J end by 6 bases, with 12 bases between. Germline V CDR1 and CDR2: SGHNT, YYREEE (reference sequence). This CDR3 contains 13 residues. The CDR3 region is CASSSRDGAEAFF. The CDR3 DNA follows: TGTGCCAGCAGCTCAAGGGACGGGGCTGAAGCTTTCTTT.